Following are 25 T cell receptor beta chains from one sample sequenced in a study of naive and memory T cell subsets. Two oligonucleotides, mixed equimolar, formed the beta constant-region primer covering TRBC1 and TRBC2. TCRdb re-analysed the UMI-ligation and nested PCR reads in MiXCR, keeping a single row per CDR3 protein. The sample lists 140,000 to 150,000 distinct CDR3 sequences, about 17% occurring once. The specimen sequenced was naive CD4+ T cells from blood. All receptors derive from a human donor in good health.

This clonotype was picked up a small number of times. This sequence joins TRBV29-1 and TRBJ2-1, with 11 nucleotides matching TRBD2. Germline assignment: CDR1 SQVTM and CDR2 ANQGSEA. Unmatched junction bases numbered 17, after V lost 6 bases and J lost 7 bases. The CDR3 is 17 residues long. CDR3 region: CSVALTRLAGGSNEQFF. The CDR3 nucleotides read TGCAGCGTAGCACTCACTCGGCTAGCGGGAGGTTCTAATGAGCAGTTCTTC.

This clonotype appeared many times. The genes are TRBV29-1 and TRBJ2-5; no firm D call. The length of the CDR3 is 12 residues. Trimming shortened V by 3 bases and J by 7 bases, and 12 bases separated the two germline ends. Germline V gives CDR1 SQVTM, CDR2 ANQGSEA. CDR3 loop: CSVDELQRTQYF. Here the CDR3 DNA reads TGCAGCGTTGATGAGTTACAAAGGACCCAGTACTTC.

The chain combines TRBV5-6 with TRBJ1-1; TRBD1 aligns across 9 bases. Germline V gene sequence: CDR1 SGHDT, CDR2 YYEEEE. The ends lost 8 bases at V and 5 bases at J; junction bases unmatched: 10. The CDR3 extends over 14 amino acids. The CDR3 here is CARRTGVIRTEAFF. CDR3 in DNA: TGTGCCAGAAGGACAGGGGTAATACGGACTGAAGCTTTCTTT.

A few counts support this clonotype. The V gene is TRBV30, the J gene TRBJ2-2; no clear D gene. The germline gives CDR1 GTSNPN, CDR2 SVGIG (reference sequence). Between the trimmed V and J ends, which lost 1 base and 4 bases, there was a span of 16 bases. The CDR3 consists of 16 residues. The CDR3 reads CAWSDGVFTLTGELFF. In nucleotides, the CDR3 is TGTGCCTGGAGTGATGGGGTCTTTACCCTCACCGGGGAGCTGTTTTTT.

This clonotype was counted between two and nine times. This chain uses TRBV5-1 with TRBJ2-3, with D hard to call. The CDR3 consists of 13 residues. Germline V lookup: CDR1 SGHRS, CDR2 YFSETQ. Trimming left V 6 bases short and J 6 bases short, with 14 bases between. The CDR3 sequence: CASTMPQMDTQYF. As DNA, the CDR3 is TGCGCCAGCACCATGCCCCAAATGGATACGCAGTATTTT.

CDR3 loop: CSVEIPGRYNEQFF. The CDR3 DNA is TGCAGCGTTGAGATTCCGGGAAGGTACAATGAGCAGTTCTTC. V gene TRBV29-1 combines with J gene TRBJ2-1; D possibly corresponds to TRBD2 (5 bases). With 3 bases removed from V and 4 bases from J, the gap between germline ends came to 13 bases. Germline V CDR1 and CDR2: SQVTM, ANQGSEA. This CDR3 region has 14 residues.

A few counts support this clonotype. The rearrangement joins TRBV12-3 or TRBV12-4 to TRBJ2-3; 7 nucleotides align to TRBD1. The CDR3 totals 13 residues. The trim removed 6 bases at V and 4 bases at J, leaving 4 bases unmatched. For the CDR3, the DNA is TGTGCCAGCAGCAGGGGGTTGGCAGATACGCAGTATTTT. Encoded protein: CASSRGLADTQYF.

V is TRBV5-4 and J is TRBJ2-3; perhaps TRBD1 as D (6 bases). CDR1 is SGHNT, CDR2 YYREEE, per germline (reference sequence). V was trimmed by 0 bases and J by 3 bases, leaving 11 bases between them. The CDR3 runs to 15 residues. The CDR3 protein is CASSLGPRGTDTQYF. CDR3 nucleotide sequence: TGTGCCAGCAGCTTGGGCCCAAGGGGGACAGATACGCAGTATTTT.

The rearrangement links TRBV15 to TRBJ1-5; D ambiguous. Germline V gives CDR1 LNHNV, CDR2 YYDKDF (reference sequence). Trimming stripped 1 base from V and 2 bases from J, with 6 bases between. The CDR3 is made up of 14 amino acids. CDR3 nucleotides: TGTGCCACCAGCAGAGCAGGAGGCAATCAGCCCCAGCATTTT. Protein sequence: CATSRAGGNQPQHF.

This clonotype was counted between two and nine times. V and J are TRBV5-1 and TRBJ2-2; 8 bases line up with TRBD1. The CDR3 is 15 amino acids. The germline gives CDR1 SGHRS, CDR2 YFSETQ. Germline trimming cut 0 bases from V and 4 bases from J; bases unmatched to any gene: 2. This CDR3 reads CASSLGQGFTGELFF. For the CDR3, the DNA is TGCGCCAGCAGCTTGGGACAGGGGTTCACCGGGGAGCTGTTTTTT.

This clonotype has ten or more counts. This CDR3 reads CSVGQDSSYEQYF. CDR3 in DNA: TGCAGCGTTGGTCAGGATAGCTCCTACGAGCAGTACTTC. J is TRBJ2-7 and V is TRBV29-1; D not certain. Trimming removed 4 bases from V and 0 bases from J, with 10 bases in between. The CDR3 has 13 amino acids. Germline-derived CDR1 and CDR2 are SQVTM and ANQGSEA.

There are a few counts of this clonotype. The chain recombines TRBV6-6 with TRBJ2-6; D is ambiguous. Trimming removed 0 bases from V and 0 bases from J, with 9 bases in between. Germline V gives CDR1 MNHNY, CDR2 SVGAGI (reference sequence). The CDR3 is 17 residues long. CDR3 nucleotides: TGTGCCAGCAGTTACTCGATCCAAGTCTCTGGGGCCAACGTCCTGACTTTC. Protein: CASSYSIQVSGANVLTF.

The chain recombines TRBV6-2 or TRBV6-3 with TRBJ2-7; TRBD1 matches 10 bases. Germline CDR1 and CDR2: MNHEY and SVGEGT. The CDR3 runs to 19 residues. Unmatched junction bases numbered 16, after V lost 2 bases and J lost 3 bases. Here the CDR3 DNA reads TGTGCCAGCAGTTACAACCACCTTGCCTGGACAGGGGGTTACTACGAGCAGTACTTC. It is translated as CASSYNHLAWTGGYYEQYF.

The rearrangement joins TRBV29-1 to TRBJ2-7; 7 positions agree with TRBD1. V gave up 7 bases and J gave up 2 bases; unmatched junction bases: 20. The CDR3 contains 17 residues. The V gene's germline CDR1 is SQVTM and CDR2 ANQGSEA. This CDR3 reads CSAEIMRAGTDPYEQYF. The DNA of the CDR3 is TGCAGCGCTGAGATAATGAGGGCCGGGACAGATCCCTACGAGCAGTACTTC.

This clonotype has only a few counts. This chain joins TRBV4-3 and TRBJ2-5; 10 bases are a match to TRBD2. V trimming: 1 base; J trimming: 5 bases; junction bases outside the gene matches: 7. Per germline, CDR1 LGHNA and CDR2 YSLEER. The CDR3 consists of 16 residues. The DNA for the CDR3 is TGCGCCAGCAGCCAAGTAGCGGGAGGAACTGGTGAGACCCAGTACTTC. This codes for CASSQVAGGTGETQYF.

The rearrangement uses TRBV5-1 and TRBJ1-5; D call uncertain. Germline V gives CDR1 SGHRS, CDR2 YFSETQ. Between the trimmed V and J ends, which lost 0 bases and 0 bases, there was a span of 7 bases. This CDR3 has 15 residues. CDR3 in amino acids: CASSLDGPSNQPQHF. As DNA, the CDR3 is TGCGCCAGCAGCTTGGACGGTCCTAGCAATCAGCCCCAGCATTTT.

The CDR3 loop is CASSLGQYSNQPQHF. CDR3 coding DNA: TGTGCCAGCAGCCTTGGCCAGTATAGCAATCAGCCCCAGCATTTT. The chain joins TRBV12-3 or TRBV12-4 to TRBJ1-5; D gene uncertain. The V end was cut by 6 bases, the J end by 0 bases, with 12 bases between. The CDR3 consists of 15 residues.

The rearrangement links TRBV14 to TRBJ1-5; 7 nucleotides match TRBD1. CDR1 and CDR2 (germline): SGHDN, FVKESK. Trimming took 0 bases from V and 6 from J; bases not matched to a gene: 14. CDR3 size: 18 residues. This CDR3 is CASSQDQGGPGLCQPQHF. CDR3 DNA sequence: TGTGCCAGCAGCCAAGATCAAGGGGGCCCGGGACTCTGTCAGCCCCAGCATTTT.

A few counts support this clonotype. The chain combines TRBV2 with TRBJ2-3, with D perhaps being TRBD1 or TRBD2 (5 bases each). Germline CDR1 reads SNHLY; CDR2 reads FYNNEI. V gave up 6 bases and J gave up 0 bases, with 13 bases separating them. The CDR3 covers 15 residues. CDR3 region: CASSSTRDSTDTQYF. CDR3 sequence (DNA): TGTGCCAGCAGCTCAACTAGGGACAGCACAGATACGCAGTATTTT.

This chain uses TRBV5-4 with TRBJ2-1, with TRBD2 matching over 11 bases. In germline, CDR1 is SGHNT, CDR2 YYREEE (reference sequence). The J segment lost 5 bases and the V segment lost 3 bases, leaving 4 bases of the junction unmatched. The CDR3 has 15 amino acids. The CDR3 sequence: CASSSKGLADNEQFF. The CDR3 DNA reads as TGTGCCAGCAGCTCCAAGGGACTAGCGGACAATGAGCAGTTCTTC.

The CDR3, as DNA: TGTGCCAGCACTCGGAACCTGGGTTTCTTCGGGGATACGCAGTATTTT. This gives the protein CASTRNLGFFGDTQYF. The chain carries TRBV28 and TRBJ2-3; D unclear. The germline gives CDR1 MDHEN, CDR2 SYDVKM. V shed 7 bases and J shed 6 bases, with 23 bases lying between them. The CDR3 runs to 16 residues.

The gene calls are TRBV14 and TRBJ2-1; D gene ambiguous. This CDR3 spans 15 amino acids. V was cut by 0 bases and J by 2 bases, with 8 bases left in between. Germline CDR1 SGHDN, CDR2 FVKESK. CDR3 in amino acids: CASSQEANPYNEQFF. The DNA of the CDR3 is TGTGCCAGCAGCCAAGAAGCTAACCCCTACAATGAGCAGTTCTTC.

The chain is built from TRBV20-1 and TRBJ2-3; unclear D gene. CDR1 is DFQATT and CDR2 is SNEGSKA in the germline V gene (reference sequence). The CDR3 contains 12 residues. V gave up 6 bases and J gave up 11 bases, with 18 bases separating them. CDR3 DNA sequence: TGCAGTGCCTCTCCGGTCCACGGCGAGCAGTATTTT. Its translation is CSASPVHGEQYF.

This clonotype was recorded at least ten times. J is TRBJ2-7 and V is TRBV19; D assignment may be TRBD1 or TRBD2 (5 bases each). Germline V gene lookup returns CDR1 LNHDA and CDR2 SQIVND (reference sequence). V was shortened by 4 bases and J by 2 bases, with 12 bases between the two germline ends. The CDR3 runs 14 residues. CDR3 DNA: TGTGCCAGTAGTAGGGGACGTCGGGCCTACGAGCAGTACTTC. Its translation is CASSRGRRAYEQYF.

The table lists this clonotype with a few counts. The chain carries TRBV29-1 and TRBJ2-3, with 10 bases lining up with TRBD2. In germline, CDR1 is SQVTM, CDR2 ANQGSEA. The CDR3 loop spans 12 amino acids. V lost 4 bases and J lost 14; bases outside the gene matches: 9. CDR3 in DNA: TGCAGCGTTGTGCACCTAGCGGGGGATGGGTATTTT. This translates into CSVVHLAGDGYF.